The following is a T cell receptor (beta chain) sequence with its context. Its target is unknown. These data are taken from a study of shared clonotypes between healthy human individuals. Study at large: CD4 naive and memory got three plates each, CD8 naive two, CD8 memory one.

Looked up from germline, CDR1 is DFQATT and CDR2 is SNEGSKA (reference sequence). The CDR3 covers 11 residues. V lost 5 bases and J lost 4, with 5 bases in between. Study results and caveats: In several donors, about 5% of naive CD4 clonotypes appeared in common. Read depth was anticipated to influence clonotype sharing among donors.

The assay ran at deep level. TCRdb keeps only in-frame clones here, not all; method: immunoSEQ multiplex PCR. The sample has about 600,000 clones; around 97% are singletons. The chain employs TRBV20-1 and TRBJ2-2; D not certain. The source of this sequence is a woman younger than 45 in good health. Sequences were obtained from naive CD4+ T cells sorted from blood. Subset meaning: CD45RA+ positively selected. As DNA, the CDR3 is TGCAGTGCTCGGAGCACCGGGGAGCTGTTTTTT. Amino acids: CSARSTGELFF.